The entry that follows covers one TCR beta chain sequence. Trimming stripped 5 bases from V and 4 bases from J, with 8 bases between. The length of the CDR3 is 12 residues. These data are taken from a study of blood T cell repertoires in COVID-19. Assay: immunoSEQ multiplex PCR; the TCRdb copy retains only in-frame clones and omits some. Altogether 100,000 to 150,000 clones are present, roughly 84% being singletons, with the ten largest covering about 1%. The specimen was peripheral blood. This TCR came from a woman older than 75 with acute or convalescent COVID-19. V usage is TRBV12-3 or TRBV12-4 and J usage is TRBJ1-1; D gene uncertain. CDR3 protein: CASSQVPTEAFF. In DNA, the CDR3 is TGTGCCAGCAGTCAGGTACCCACTGAAGCTTTCTTT.